The entry that follows covers one TCR beta chain sequence. Its antigen remains unidentified. This entry is derived from a study of blood T cells in healthy people across ages. Through a sample-barcoded 5' primer and a J-beta primer mix, a second PCR was run for roughly 6 to 12 cycles. TCRdb passed the 5' RACE reads through MiXCR, listing each CDR3 protein once. The data contain some 1,500,000 distinct CDR3 sequences, around 40% of them singletons. Overall study findings and caveats: Strong correlation linked observed beta diversity and percent naive T cells.

Germline CDR1 and CDR2: DFQATT and SNEGSKA (reference sequence). V dropped 2 bases and J dropped 5; count of bases not matched to a gene: 9. The length of the CDR3 is 15 residues. The sample consisted of blood. This chain connects TRBV20-1 to TRBJ2-7, with 10 bases that match TRBD1. The receptor comes from a woman aged 18-30 years in good health. The chain's CDR3 is CSARSRDRGGHEQYF. CDR3 nucleotides: TGCAGTGCTAGATCTCGGGACAGGGGAGGGCACGAGCAGTACTTC.